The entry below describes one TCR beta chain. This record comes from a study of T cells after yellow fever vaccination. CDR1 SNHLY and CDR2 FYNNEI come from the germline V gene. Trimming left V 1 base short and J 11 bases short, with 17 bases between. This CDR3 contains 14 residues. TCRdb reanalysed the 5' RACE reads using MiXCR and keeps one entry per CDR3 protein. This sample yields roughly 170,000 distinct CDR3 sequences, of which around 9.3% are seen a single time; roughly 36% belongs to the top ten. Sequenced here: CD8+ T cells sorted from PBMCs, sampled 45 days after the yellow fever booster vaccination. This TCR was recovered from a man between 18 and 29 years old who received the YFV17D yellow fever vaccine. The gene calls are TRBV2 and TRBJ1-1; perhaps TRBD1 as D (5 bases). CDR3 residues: CASSEEGTSRGAFF. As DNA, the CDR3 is TGTGCCAGCAGTGAAGAGGGGACCTCAAGGGGTGCTTTCTTT.